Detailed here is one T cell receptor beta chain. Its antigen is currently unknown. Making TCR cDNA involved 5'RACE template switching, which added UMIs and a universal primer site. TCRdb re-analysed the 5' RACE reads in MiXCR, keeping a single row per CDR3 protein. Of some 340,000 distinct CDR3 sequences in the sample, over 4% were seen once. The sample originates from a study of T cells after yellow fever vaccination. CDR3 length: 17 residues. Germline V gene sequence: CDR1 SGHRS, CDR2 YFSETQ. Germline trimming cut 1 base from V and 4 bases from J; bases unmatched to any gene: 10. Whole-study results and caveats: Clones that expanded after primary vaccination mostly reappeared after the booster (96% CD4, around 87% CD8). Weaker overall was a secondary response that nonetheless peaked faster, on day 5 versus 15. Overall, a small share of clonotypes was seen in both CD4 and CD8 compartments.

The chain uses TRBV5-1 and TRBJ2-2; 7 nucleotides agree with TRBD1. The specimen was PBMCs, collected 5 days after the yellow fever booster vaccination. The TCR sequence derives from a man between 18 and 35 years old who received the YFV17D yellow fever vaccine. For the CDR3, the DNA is TGCGCCAGCAGCTTGCGGCGACAGGGTCAGGGCACCGGGGAGCTGTTTTTT. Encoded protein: CASSLRRQGQGTGELFF.